These 10 T cell receptor beta chains were all obtained from the same sample, sequenced in a study of T cells after yellow fever vaccination. TCRdb fed the 5' RACE reads into MiXCR, producing one record per CDR3 protein. Counted here are 150,000 to 200,000 distinct CDR3 sequences, 6.5% to 8.5% occurring once; the ten biggest clones make up more than 2.5%. The sequencing here drew on CD4+ T cells sorted from PBMCs, taken 5 to 6 days after the first yellow fever vaccination. These receptors came from a man younger than 30 who received the YFV17D yellow fever vaccine.

This chain joins TRBV5-6 and TRBJ1-4, with TRBD1 as a possible D gene (6 bases). The CDR3 is 19 residues long. Germline V gene lookup returns CDR1 SGHDT and CDR2 YYEEEE. Trimming removed 4 bases from V and 8 bases from J, with 30 bases in between. The CDR3, as DNA: TGTGCCAGCAGCACTCCCCCGGGACGGGTGGGGGCTTCGCGGGAAAAACTGTTTTTT. This encodes CASSTPPGRVGASREKLFF.

This clonotype was seen at least ten times. V is TRBV12-3 or TRBV12-4 and J is TRBJ1-2; D perhaps matches TRBD1 (5 bases). CDR3 length: 16 residues. Trimming took off 2 bases at V and 5 bases at J, with 18 bases between the two ends. In nucleotides, the CDR3 is TGTGCCAGCAGTTTAAGGTCGGGGGGATATCGGTATGGCTACACCTTC. Its translation is CASSLRSGGYRYGYTF.

CDR3 protein: CASSADPPGQPQHF. DNA for the CDR3: TGTGCCAGCAGCGCCGACCCCCCGGGTCAGCCCCAGCATTTT. The rearrangement joins TRBV12-3 or TRBV12-4 to TRBJ1-5, with D unclear. There are 14 residues in the CDR3. Trimming took 6 bases from V and 6 from J, leaving 15 bases between them.

This clonotype was recorded many times. The chain links TRBV12-3 or TRBV12-4 to TRBJ2-5, with 11 bases lining up with TRBD2. V was pared by 6 bases and J by 5 bases, with 5 bases of the junction left unmatched. This CDR3 comprises 14 residues. Written as DNA, the CDR3 is TGTGCCAGCAGAAATAGCGGGGGGGCGGAGACCCAGTACTTC. Amino acid sequence: CASRNSGGAETQYF.

In this sample, this clonotype turned up a few times. This sequence joins TRBV27 and TRBJ2-3, with D unclear. The V end was cut by 3 bases, the J end by 1 base, with 11 bases between. Germline CDR1 reads MNHEY; CDR2 reads SMNVEV (reference sequence). The CDR3 contains 15 residues. The CDR3, as DNA: TGTGCCAGCAGTTTCGCCCGGTCTCGCACAGATACGCAGTATTTT. Its protein is CASSFARSRTDTQYF.

The table lists this clonotype with a few counts. This rearrangement joins TRBV5-1 to TRBJ2-2, with D possibly TRBD1 on 6 matching bases. Germline V gene data show CDR1 as SGHRS and CDR2 as YFSETQ. This CDR3 comprises 16 residues. Trimming took 4 bases from V and 4 from J, leaving 17 bases between them. CDR3 sequence reads: CASSRLQGPGTGELFF. The DNA for the CDR3 is TGCGCCAGCAGCCGACTACAGGGCCCGGGCACCGGGGAGCTGTTTTTT.

This clonotype was found a few times. V and J are TRBV7-3 and TRBJ2-7; D may be TRBD1 (6 bases). Deletions cut 5 bases from V and 1 base from J, with 9 bases between. CDR1 is SGHTA and CDR2 is FQGTGA in the germline V gene. The CDR3 consists of 13 residues. Written as DNA, the CDR3 is TGTGCCAGCAGCACCGGACAGTCCTACGAGCAGTACTTC. Translated, it gives CASSTGQSYEQYF.

The sample holds a few counts of this clonotype. This chain joins TRBV6-2 or TRBV6-3 and TRBJ1-5; D is uncertain. Germline CDR1 is MNHEY and CDR2 is SVGEGT. There are 13 residues in the CDR3. V shed 5 bases and J shed 5 bases, with 10 bases lying between them. CDR3 residues: CASSRPRDQPQHF. The DNA of the CDR3 is TGTGCCAGCAGTCGACCCAGAGATCAGCCCCAGCATTTT.

This clonotype was counted many times. The J gene is TRBJ1-4, the V gene TRBV20-1, with unresolved D. The germline V gene encodes CDR1 DFQATT and CDR2 SNEGSKA (reference sequence). V was shortened by 0 bases and J by 8 bases, with 13 bases between the two germline ends. CDR3 size: 14 residues. The CDR3 spells CSARDPTRAEKLFF. The CDR3 DNA follows: TGCAGTGCTAGAGATCCTACTCGGGCGGAAAAACTGTTTTTT.

This clonotype occurred many times. The chain carries TRBV5-1 and TRBJ2-3; D is undetermined. This CDR3 spans 12 amino acids. CDR1 is SGHRS, CDR2 YFSETQ, per germline. The V and J ends lost 6 bases and 5 bases respectively, with 10 bases between them. CDR3 bases: TGCGCCAGCACCTACATAGGAGATACGCAGTATTTT. Translated: CASTYIGDTQYF. The complete variable domain, with remaining parts taken from reference TRBV5-1 and TRBJ2-3, reads KAGVTQTPRYLIKTRGQQVTLSCSPISGHRSVSWYQQTPGQGLQFLFEYFSETQRNKGNFPGRFSGRQFSNSRSEMNVSTLELGDSALYLCASTYIGDTQYFGPGTRLTVL.